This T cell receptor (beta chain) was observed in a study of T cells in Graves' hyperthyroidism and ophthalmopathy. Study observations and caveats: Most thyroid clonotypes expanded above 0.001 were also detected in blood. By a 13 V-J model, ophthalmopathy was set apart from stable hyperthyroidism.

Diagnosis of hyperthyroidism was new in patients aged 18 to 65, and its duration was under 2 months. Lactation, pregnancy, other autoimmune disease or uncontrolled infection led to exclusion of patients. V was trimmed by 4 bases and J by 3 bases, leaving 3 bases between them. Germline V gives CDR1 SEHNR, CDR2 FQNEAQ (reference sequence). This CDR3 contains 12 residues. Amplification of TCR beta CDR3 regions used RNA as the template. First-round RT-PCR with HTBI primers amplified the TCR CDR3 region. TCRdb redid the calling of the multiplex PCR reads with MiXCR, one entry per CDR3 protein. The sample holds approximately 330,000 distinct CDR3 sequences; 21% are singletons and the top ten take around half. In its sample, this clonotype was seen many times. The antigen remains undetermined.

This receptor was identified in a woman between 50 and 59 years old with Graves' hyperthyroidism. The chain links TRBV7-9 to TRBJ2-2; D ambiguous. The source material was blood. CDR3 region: CASSSHTGELFF. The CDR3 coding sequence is TGTGCCAGCAGCTCGCACACCGGGGAGCTGTTTTTT.